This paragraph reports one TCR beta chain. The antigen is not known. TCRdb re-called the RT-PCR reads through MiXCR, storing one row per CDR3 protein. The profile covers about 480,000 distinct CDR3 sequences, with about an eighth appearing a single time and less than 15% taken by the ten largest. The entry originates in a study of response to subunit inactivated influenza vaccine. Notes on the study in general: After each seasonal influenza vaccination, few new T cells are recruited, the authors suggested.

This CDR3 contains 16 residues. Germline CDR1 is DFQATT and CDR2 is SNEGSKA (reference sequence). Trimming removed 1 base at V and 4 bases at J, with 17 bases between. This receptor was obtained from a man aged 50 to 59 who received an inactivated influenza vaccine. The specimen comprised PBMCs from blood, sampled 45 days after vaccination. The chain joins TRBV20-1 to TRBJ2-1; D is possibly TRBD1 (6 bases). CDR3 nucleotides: TGCAGTGCTAGAGGGGACACTTTAAGGAGGTACAATGAGCAGTTCTTC. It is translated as CSARGDTLRRYNEQFF.